The 24 T cell receptor beta chains listed next were all sequenced from one sample in a study of cytomegalovirus exposure and HLA in healthy donors. PCR amplification relied on 60 Vbeta primers (plus 13 Jbeta primers). Some clones are missing from TCRdb's copy, which holds only in-frame ones; the method was immunoSEQ multiplex PCR. The sample includes about 100,000 clones, around three quarters of them seen just once. The sequenced sample was PBMCs. The receptors come from a man in his fifties or sixties in good health and CMV-seropositive.

As regards this clone: Other nucleotide sequences in the sample specify the same CDR3. CDR3 amino acids: CATSRGGGYGYTF. CDR3 DNA: TGTGCCACCAGCAGAGGGGGAGGGTATGGCTACACCTTC. The chain has TRBV15 and TRBJ1-2; D gene ambiguous. Trimming shortened V by 1 base and J by 5 bases, and 8 bases separated the two germline ends. Germline CDR1 is LNHNV and CDR2 is YYDKDF (reference sequence). CDR3 length: 13 residues.

The chain recombines TRBV29-1 with TRBJ2-1, with 10 bases identical to TRBD1. The CDR3 length is 14 residues. J was trimmed by 10 bases and V by 7 bases; bases with no gene match: 13. CDR1 is SQVTM and CDR2 is ANQGSEA in the germline V gene. The CDR3 DNA sequence: TGCAGCGCAAATTCGGGACAGGGGCTCGGGGAGCAGTTCTTC. Translated, it gives CSANSGQGLGEQFF.

This chain uses TRBV5-4 with TRBJ1-5, with D possibly being TRBD1 (6 bases). Germline V gives CDR1 SGHNT, CDR2 YYREEE (reference sequence). The CDR3 length is 14 residues. Trimming removed 1 base at V and 7 bases at J, with 12 bases between. CDR3 DNA sequence: TGTGCCAGCAGCTTGCAGGGGTTTGAGCAGCCCCAGCATTTT. The encoded protein is CASSLQGFEQPQHF.

The chain recombines TRBV27 with TRBJ2-3; D possibly corresponds to TRBD1 (6 bases). CDR1 is MNHEY, CDR2 SMNVEV, per germline (reference sequence). V was pared by 3 bases and J by 5 bases, with 12 bases between. This CDR3 has 14 amino acids. CDR3 nucleotide sequence: TGTGCCAGCAGTTTGGAACAGGGAGTAGATACGCAGTATTTT. It specifies CASSLEQGVDTQYF.

This chain connects TRBV4-2 to TRBJ2-5, with a tentative D call TRBD1 (5 bases). The V gene lost 4 bases and the J gene lost 3 bases, with 15 bases spanning the gap. The CDR3 runs 15 residues. Germline CDR1 and CDR2: LGHNA and YNFKEQ. CDR3: CASSPSQGREETQYF. The CDR3 region has the DNA TGTGCCAGCAGCCCCAGTCAGGGAAGGGAAGAGACCCAGTACTTC.

The chain's CDR3 is CASSQEVLNTEAFF. DNA for the CDR3: TGCGCCAGCAGCCAGGAGGTGTTGAACACTGAAGCTTTCTTT. The chain has TRBV4-1 and TRBJ1-1; D is unclear. The CDR3 loop spans 14 amino acids. The V gene's germline CDR1 is MGHRA and CDR2 YSYEKL. Trimming stripped 3 bases from V and 0 bases from J, with 8 bases between.

This clone was detected only a few times. The chain carries TRBV18 and TRBJ1-1; 7 bases are shared with TRBD1. This CDR3 spans 18 amino acids. CDR1 KGHSH and CDR2 LQKENI come from the germline V gene. The V gene end was trimmed by 2 bases and the J gene end by 1 base; junction bases not matched to a gene: 13. CDR3: CASSPNKFLRQGNTEAFF. The CDR3 region has the DNA TGTGCCAGCTCACCAAATAAATTCCTGCGACAGGGGAACACTGAAGCTTTCTTT. The whole variable domain, remainder taken from reference TRBV18 and TRBJ1-1, is NAGVMQNPRHLVRRRGQEARLRCSPMKGHSHVYWYRQLPEEGLKFMVYLQKENIIDESGMPKERFSAEFPKEGPSILRIQQVVRGDSAAYFCASSPNKFLRQGNTEAFFGQGTRLTVV.

The rearrangement uses TRBV4-1 and TRBJ1-5; the D gene is possibly TRBD1 (5 bases). Germline assignment: CDR1 MGHRA and CDR2 YSYEKL. The ends were cut back, 1 base at V and 6 bases at J, with 13 bases in the middle. The CDR3 extends over 15 amino acids. The CDR3 DNA follows: TGCGCCAGCAGCCAAGTTTGGCAGGGCGGTCAGCCCCAGCATTTT. Residues: CASSQVWQGGQPQHF.

This clone was recorded a few times. This chain joins TRBV9 and TRBJ2-3; 7 nucleotides align to TRBD2. J gave up 2 bases and V 4 bases, and 7 bases lay outside the gene matches. CDR1 and CDR2 from the germline V gene are SGDLS and YYNGEE. The CDR3 is 15 residues long. CDR3 in amino acids: CASSSPAGDTDTQYF. CDR3 coding DNA: TGTGCCAGCAGCTCCCCGGCGGGGGACACAGATACGCAGTATTTT.

A single count supports this clone. The rearrangement links TRBV6-1 to TRBJ2-7, with D tentatively TRBD2 (6 bases). Looked up from germline, CDR1 is MNHNS and CDR2 is SASEGT. Deletions cut 5 bases from V and 0 bases from J, with 14 bases between. CDR3 length: 15 amino acids. The CDR3 is CASSPGTSSSYEQYF. The DNA for the CDR3 is TGTGCCAGCAGTCCCGGGACTTCGAGCTCCTACGAGCAGTACTTC.

The rearrangement joins TRBV12-5 to TRBJ2-2, with D tentatively TRBD2 (6 bases). This CDR3 has 15 amino acids. Germline CDR1 LGHNT, CDR2 FRNRAP. Trimming stripped 7 bases from V and 7 bases from J, with 19 bases between. CDR3 bases: TGTGCTAGTGCCCCCGGAGGGCCCGAGGGCGGGGAGCTGTTTTTT. Residues: CASAPGGPEGGELFF.

The chain combines TRBV30 with TRBJ2-5, with D tentatively TRBD2 (5 bases). Germline CDR1 reads GTSNPN; CDR2 reads SVGIG (reference sequence). With 2 bases removed from V and 4 bases from J, the gap between germline ends came to 14 bases. The CDR3 extends over 14 amino acids. The CDR3 reads CAWSRALRGETQYF. CDR3 nucleotides: TGTGCCTGGAGTCGGGCCCTACGGGGAGAGACCCAGTACTTC. Supplemented by reference TRBV30 and TRBJ2-5, the full variable domain reads SQTIHQWPATLVQPVGSPLSLECTVEGTSNPNLYWYRQAAGRGLQLLFYSVGIGQISSEVPQNLSASRPQDRQFILSSKKLLLSDSGFYLCAWSRALRGETQYFGPGTRLLVL.

This clone was seen a single time. V usage is TRBV15 and J usage is TRBJ1-1; D uncertain. CDR1 and CDR2 from the germline V gene are LNHNV and YYDKDF (reference sequence). V dropped 0 bases and J dropped 0 bases, with 14 bases sitting between them. There are 17 residues in the CDR3. CDR3 nucleotides: TGTGCCACCAGCAGAGATCGAGGGAATCGGGTGAACACTGAAGCTTTCTTT. Its translation: CATSRDRGNRVNTEAFF.

Note on this clone: Different DNA sequences within this sample yield the same CDR3. The chain has TRBV15 and TRBJ1-5; a possible D gene is TRBD1 (5 bases). The CDR3 extends over 15 amino acids. Germline V gene lookup returns CDR1 LNHNV and CDR2 YYDKDF (reference sequence). The germline V and J ends were trimmed by 5 bases and 6 bases, with 17 bases remaining between them. DNA of the CDR3: TGTGCCACCAGCGAGAGAAGCAGGGAGGGTCAGCCCCAGCATTTT. Its translation: CATSERSREGQPQHF.

The chain links TRBV5-4 to TRBJ2-7; 9 positions agree with TRBD1. CDR1 SGHNT and CDR2 YYREEE come from the germline V gene (reference sequence). This CDR3 has 15 residues. The V gene end was trimmed by 3 bases and the J gene end by 6 bases; junction bases not matched to a gene: 10. The CDR3 spells CASSSTGTGSGEQYF. The CDR3 DNA is TGTGCCAGCAGCTCGACCGGGACAGGGTCCGGCGAGCAGTACTTC.

The chain employs TRBV20-1 and TRBJ2-5, with TRBD1 matching over 8 bases. Germline CDR1 DFQATT, CDR2 SNEGSKA (reference sequence). With 5 bases clipped from V and 5 bases from J, the junction kept 1 base outside the gene matches. There are 11 residues in the CDR3. Here the CDR3 reads CSARQGETQYF. Written as DNA, the CDR3 is TGCAGTGCTCGACAGGGGGAGACCCAGTACTTC.

This rearrangement joins TRBV6-1 to TRBJ2-1, with D perhaps matching TRBD2 (6 bases). Germline V gene sequence: CDR1 MNHNS, CDR2 SASEGT. The V and J ends lost 1 base and 7 bases respectively, with 8 bases between them. The CDR3 contains 13 residues. The CDR3 bases are TGTGCCAGCAGTGAAGTAGGGAGGAATGAGCAGTTCTTC. Protein product: CASSEVGRNEQFF.

The genes are TRBV7-3 and TRBJ2-7, with 8 bases aligning to TRBD2. Germline CDR1 reads SGHTA; CDR2 reads FQGTGA. J gave up 2 bases and V 5 bases, and 8 bases lay outside the gene matches. The CDR3 contains 15 residues. CDR3 bases: TGTGCCAGCAGCCCTCTTCGGGAGGGGCCCTACGAGCAGTACTTC. Amino acid sequence: CASSPLREGPYEQYF.

The chain has TRBV14 and TRBJ2-7; possibly TRBD2 for D (6 bases). Germline CDR1 reads SGHDN; CDR2 reads FVKESK. Trimming left V 1 base short and J 2 bases short, with 12 bases between. The CDR3 has 15 amino acids. CDR3 DNA: TGTGCCAGCAGCCAAGTGCCCGGGAGCCCCTACGAGCAGTACTTC. Its protein product is CASSQVPGSPYEQYF.

The V gene is TRBV6-1, the J gene TRBJ2-1, with D possibly matching TRBD2 (6 bases). In germline, CDR1 is MNHNS, CDR2 SASEGT. The V end lost 2 bases, the J end lost 10 bases, and 12 bases lay between the germline ends. The CDR3 runs to 13 residues. The CDR3 nucleotides read TGTGCCAGCAGTGAAAATGAGGAGGGGGAGCAGTTCTTC. It specifies CASSENEEGEQFF.

This clone was seen a handful of times. The chain employs TRBV6-5 and TRBJ1-2; D perhaps matches TRBD1 (6 bases). Germline V CDR1 and CDR2: MNHEY, SVGAGI. Trimming stripped 0 bases from V and 7 bases from J, with 12 bases between. This CDR3 region has 14 residues. CDR3 coding DNA: TGTGCCAGCAGTTACTCGGGGGCTCTACGTGGCTACACCTTC. It translates to CASSYSGALRGYTF.

This chain uses TRBV4-1 with TRBJ2-7; perhaps TRBD2 as D (6 bases). The CDR3 runs 13 residues. The germline V and J ends were trimmed by 3 bases and 7 bases, with 13 bases remaining between them. Germline CDR1 MGHRA, CDR2 YSYEKL. The CDR3 DNA follows: TGCGCCAGCAGCCATCCTGATGGGAGGGAGCAGTACTTC. Residues: CASSHPDGREQYF.

This clone showed up just once. V is TRBV5-6 and J is TRBJ1-1; the match to TRBD1 covers 7 bases. Germline lookup yields CDR1 SGHDT and CDR2 YYEEEE. V shed 3 bases and J 7 bases; nucleotides not matched to a gene: 18. This CDR3 has 17 residues. The CDR3 protein is CASSSGQEGWRGDEAFF. DNA of the CDR3: TGTGCCAGCAGCTCTGGACAGGAGGGTTGGAGGGGGGATGAAGCTTTCTTT.

The V gene is TRBV10-3, the J gene TRBJ2-2, with D perhaps TRBD1 (8 bases). The CDR3 is made up of 16 amino acids. Germline CDR1 is ENHRY and CDR2 is SYGVKD. Trimming took off 3 bases at V and 5 bases at J, with 16 bases between the two ends. The CDR3 DNA is TGTGCCATCAGTGACAACAGGGGGGGGGAAACCGGGGAGCTGTTTTTT. This gives the protein CAISDNRGGETGELFF.